This T cell receptor (beta chain) was identified during a study of naive and memory T cell subsets. A UMI-containing oligonucleotide was joined by 3' ligation to the TCR cDNA template. Adult healthy volunteers gave 2.5 ml peripheral blood for whole-blood RNA. Cells were not sorted; total RNA input targeted roughly 1 to 1,100 ng. The J segment lost 2 bases and the V segment lost 1 base, leaving 13 bases of the junction unmatched. Germline V CDR1 and CDR2: SGHNT, YYREEE (reference sequence). This CDR3 is 20 amino acids long. Four PCR rounds used nested alpha and beta constant region primers plus the SP2 primer. Blood and skin TCR RNA was reverse transcribed with alpha and beta constant primers. TCRdb analysed the 5' RACE reads with MiXCR anew, one entry per CDR3 protein. The sample consists of more than 50,000 distinct CDR3 sequences, around 7.7% of them appearing once.

This clonotype was obtained from a male donor in good health. The chain couples TRBV5-4 to TRBJ2-7, with TRBD2 matching over 15 bases. This chain's CDR3 is CASSLTTGTSGGPLTYEQYF. As DNA, the CDR3 is TGTGCCAGCAGCTTGACCACCGGGACTAGCGGGGGGCCCCTCACCTACGAGCAGTACTTC.